The 10 T cell receptor beta chains below all came from one sample that was sequenced in a study of spatial heterogeneity in lung cancer. Regarding time point: sample taken at primary tumor resection. One entry per CDR3 protein, called by TCRdb with MiXCR from the 5' RACE reads. Of approximately 66,000 distinct CDR3 sequences listed, roughly 6.4% are singletons. The specimen comprised PBMCs, sampled at surgery. Receptors were obtained from a female donor with early-stage non-small cell lung cancer.

This clonotype was counted ten times or more. This chain connects TRBV20-1 to TRBJ1-1; 10 nucleotides align to TRBD1. J lost 0 bases, V lost 4 bases, and 5 bases had no gene match. CDR3 size: 15 residues. Germline loops: CDR1 DFQATT, CDR2 SNEGSKA (reference sequence). CDR3 in DNA: TGCAGTGCTAACGGGGACAGGGGCTTGAACACTGAAGCTTTCTTT. It specifies CSANGDRGLNTEAFF.

The sample holds a few counts of this clonotype. The chain recombines TRBV20-1 with TRBJ1-5, with 7 bases aligning to TRBD1. This CDR3 contains 13 residues. Germline lookup yields CDR1 DFQATT and CDR2 SNEGSKA (reference sequence). For the CDR3, the DNA is TGCAGCCAACAGGGGTATAGCAATCAGCCCCAGCATTTT. It codes for CSQQGYSNQPQHF.

The chain has TRBV5-5 and TRBJ2-1; D remains unclear. The V end lost 5 bases, the J end lost 4 bases, and 19 bases lay between the germline ends. The germline gives CDR1 SGHKS, CDR2 YYEKEE (reference sequence). The CDR3 is 16 amino acids. CDR3 nucleotides: TGTGCCAGCAGACCCTCGGTGGGCGGACCGTACAATGAGCAGTTCTTC. Its translation: CASRPSVGGPYNEQFF.

A note on this clonotype: A read error may explain this, as a much larger clone is one base away. The J gene is TRBJ1-2, the V gene TRBV6-1; 7 positions match TRBD1. Germline lookup yields CDR1 MNHNS and CDR2 SASEGT. The CDR3 sequence is 16 residues long. Trimming took 10 bases from V and 4 from J; bases not matched to a gene: 18. CDR3 sequence: CATQQGGRDIGYGYTF. CDR3 in DNA: TGTGCCACCCAGCAGGGGGGCAGGGATATAGGCTATGGCTACACCTTC.

This CDR3 reads CASSQPNKQGYGYTF. In DNA form, the CDR3 reads TGTGCCAGCAGCCAACCTAATAAACAGGGGTATGGCTACACCTTC. The chain is built from TRBV3-1 and TRBJ1-2, with 7 bases identical to TRBD1. The CDR3 loop spans 15 amino acids. The V segment lost 2 bases and the J segment 5 bases; nucleotides outside the gene matches: 8. The V gene's germline CDR1 is LGHDT and CDR2 YNNKEL (reference sequence).

This clonotype was seen ten or more times. The CDR3 sequence is CASSRMDTEAFF. CDR3 nucleotide sequence: TGTGCCAGCAGTAGGATGGACACTGAAGCTTTCTTT. V and J are TRBV6-1 and TRBJ1-1; the D is unclear. V was trimmed by 5 bases and J by 3 bases, leaving 7 bases between them. The CDR3 runs 12 residues. Germline V CDR1 and CDR2: MNHNS, SASEGT.

The J gene is TRBJ1-1, the V gene TRBV20-1; the D is unclear. This CDR3 region has 11 residues. V was trimmed by 3 bases and J by 7 bases, leaving 9 bases between them. Per germline, CDR1 DFQATT and CDR2 SNEGSKA (reference sequence). CDR3 bases: TGCAGTGCTAGTTTGCTGGATGAAGCTTTCTTT. Translated, it gives CSASLLDEAFF.

The sample holds many counts of this clonotype. The chain uses TRBV9 and TRBJ2-7; either TRBD1 or TRBD2 may fit D (5 bases each). V was pared by 6 bases and J by 2 bases, with 15 bases between. Germline CDR1 reads SGDLS; CDR2 reads YYNGEE. This CDR3 is 14 amino acids long. The CDR3 DNA follows: TGTGCCAGCAAAAGAGGGGATGGACCCTACGAGCAGTACTTC. Its protein product is CASKRGDGPYEQYF.

The rearrangement joins TRBV5-1 to TRBJ1-6, with 7 bases aligning to TRBD1. CDR1 and CDR2 from the germline V gene are SGHRS and YFSETQ. The junction had 6 bases not matched to a gene; V was cut back by 0 bases and J by 9 bases. This CDR3 region has 15 residues. Here the CDR3 reads CASSLGTGSASPLHF. The CDR3 nucleotides read TGCGCCAGCAGCTTGGGGACAGGTTCGGCTTCACCCCTCCACTTT.

This clonotype was recorded many times. The CDR3 nucleotides read TGCGCCAGCAGCTTCAGCAGGGATCGCGAGCAGTACTTC. The encoded protein is CASSFSRDREQYF. V usage is TRBV5-1 and J usage is TRBJ2-7; TRBD1 might be the D (5 bases). Germline CDR1 reads SGHRS; CDR2 reads YFSETQ. V was shortened by 2 bases and J by 6 bases, with 12 bases between the two germline ends. CDR3 length: 13 amino acids.